A selection of T cell receptor beta chains follows, all from one sample in a study of cytomegalovirus exposure and HLA in healthy donors. Here immunoSEQ multiplex PCR was the method, and the copy in TCRdb shows in-frame clones only, minus some. The repertoire holds more than 150,000 clones, with 70% to 90% as singletons. Sequencing was carried out using PBMCs. Receptors originate from a man between 18 and 29 years old in good health and CMV-seronegative. Both conserved end residues are part of each CDR3. D genes are given only for firm matches. The size of a clone is reported for some rows only, either as once, few or many, or as a class for expanded clones.

cdr3_length | d_call | clone_size | j_call | v_call | cdr3_aa | cdr3_nt
15 | NA | few | TRBJ2-2 | TRBV11-3 | CASSLRDTYTGELFF | TGTGCCAGCAGCTTAAGGGACACCTACACCGGGGAGCTGTTTTTT
15 | TRBD2 | NA | TRBJ2-2 | TRBV4-1 | CASSPGGGNTGELFF | TGCGCCAGCAGCCCCGGCGGGGGGAACACCGGGGAGCTGTTTTTT
16 | TRBD1 | NA | TRBJ1-4 | TRBV5-1 | CASSQQGPGSNEKLFF | TGCGCCAGCAGCCAACAGGGGCCGGGCTCAAATGAAAAACTGTTTTTT
13 | NA | once | TRBJ2-7 | TRBV5-6 | CASSLGRIYEQYF | TGTGCCAGCAGCTTGGGCAGGATCTACGAGCAGTACTTC
15 | TRBD1 | NA | TRBJ1-3 | TRBV7-7 | CASSPGGSAGNTIYF | TGTGCTAGCAGCCCAGGGGGTTCCGCTGGAAACACCATATATTTT
13 | TRBD1 | NA | TRBJ2-7 | TRBV7-2 | CASRPGQGYEQYF | TGTGCCAGCAGGCCGGGACAGGGCTACGAGCAGTACTTC
15 | TRBD1 | NA | TRBJ2-1 | TRBV5-4 | CASSPTPTGMSEQFF | TGTGCCAGCAGCCCAACCCCGACAGGGATGAGTGAGCAGTTCTTC
12 | NA | NA | TRBJ2-7 | TRBV12-5 | CARSESSYEQYF | TGTGCTAGGAGTGAGAGCTCCTACGAGCAGTACTTC
10 | NA | NA | TRBJ2-5 | TRBV30 | CAWSRETQYF | TGTGCCTGGAGTCGGGAGACCCAGTACTTC
19 | TRBD2 | NA | TRBJ2-3 | TRBV27 | CASTRGRTSGRSVTDTQYF | TGTGCCAGCACCCGGGGCAGGACTAGCGGGAGATCCGTCACAGATACGCAGTATTTT
15 | NA | few | TRBJ1-1 | TRBV5-1 | CASSLGASEGTEAFF | TGCGCCAGCAGCTTGGGTGCCTCCGAGGGCACTGAAGCTTTCTTT
15 | NA | NA | TRBJ1-4 | TRBV6-5 | CASKPSGGAGEKLFF | TGTGCCAGCAAACCCTCCGGAGGGGCGGGTGAAAAACTGTTTTTT
15 | NA | NA | TRBJ1-1 | TRBV7-9 | CASSLVGLLNTEAFF | TGTGCCAGCAGCTTAGTTGGGCTGTTGAACACTGAAGCTTTCTTT
18 | TRBD2 | NA | TRBJ2-5 | TRBV18 | CASSPPGLAGSPQETQYF | TGTGCCAGCTCACCACCGGGACTAGCGGGTTCCCCCCAAGAGACCCAGTACTTC
11 | NA | NA | TRBJ2-3 | TRBV6-5 | CASQAGDTQYF | TGTGCCAGCCAGGCTGGAGATACGCAGTATTTT
13 | NA | NA | TRBJ2-3 | TRBV13 | CASLRQGTDTQYF | TGTGCCTCCCTTCGGCAGGGCACAGATACGCAGTATTTT
12 | NA | NA | TRBJ1-1 | TRBV7-2 | CASSLERGEAFF | TGTGCCAGCAGCTTAGAGCGGGGAGAAGCTTTCTTT
18 | TRBD2 | NA | TRBJ2-4 | TRBV7-2 | CASSLSGLAGETKNIQYF | TGTGCCAGCAGCTTATCGGGACTAGCGGGAGAAACCAAAAACATTCAGTACTTC
12 | TRBD1 | few | TRBJ1-6 | TRBV5-4 | CASGTDNSPLHF | TGTGCCAGCGGGACAGATAATTCACCCCTCCACTTT
14 | TRBD1 | NA | TRBJ1-2 | TRBV6-1 | CASEGGQGAGGYTF | TGTGCCAGCGAGGGGGGACAGGGGGCGGGAGGCTACACCTTC
15 | TRBD1 | NA | TRBJ2-1 | TRBV28 | CASSLTGGAGNEQFF | TGTGCCAGCAGTTTAACAGGGGGCGCGGGGAATGAGCAGTTCTTC
11 | NA | NA | TRBJ1-1 | TRBV27 | CASSSFSEAFF | TGTGCCAGCAGTTCGTTTTCTGAAGCTTTCTTT
14 | TRBD2 | NA | TRBJ2-3 | TRBV6-6 | CASNRGVSTDTQYF | TGTGCCAGCAACCGGGGGGTATCCACAGATACGCAGTATTTT
15 | TRBD1 | NA | TRBJ2-4 | TRBV5-6 | CASSRDSLAKNIQYF | TGTGCCAGCAGTCGGGACAGCTTAGCCAAAAACATTCAGTACTTC
16 | NA | once | TRBJ1-3 | TRBV10-2 | CASSEWFNAAGNTIYF | TGCGCCAGCAGTGAGTGGTTCAACGCAGCTGGAAACACCATATATTTT
20 | TRBD2 | NA | TRBJ2-3 | TRBV27 | CASGTTVAGVNVVRTDTQYF | TGTGCCAGCGGAACCACGGTAGCGGGAGTTAATGTGGTTAGGACAGATACGCAGTATTTT
14 | NA | once | TRBJ1-3 | TRBV7-2 | CASRYSNSGNTIYF | TGTGCCAGCAGATACAGTAACTCTGGAAACACCATATATTTT
13 | NA | NA | TRBJ2-7 | TRBV4-2 | CASSQDNNYEQYF | TGTGCCAGCAGCCAAGATAACAACTACGAGCAGTACTTC
13 | NA | NA | TRBJ2-2 | TRBV10-3 | CAISVKGDGELFF | TGTGCCATCAGTGTAAAGGGGGACGGGGAGCTGTTTTTT
16 | NA | NA | TRBJ1-5 | TRBV7-8 | CASSLAEVYSNQPQHF | TGTGCCAGCAGCTTAGCGGAGGTCTATAGCAATCAGCCCCAGCATTTT
16 | NA | NA | TRBJ2-5 | TRBV21-1 | CASSKEGPGVQETQYF | TGTGCCAGCAGCAAAGAGGGGCCGGGCGTCCAAGAGACCCAGTACTTC
13 | NA | NA | TRBJ2-3 | TRBV27 | CASSWLARDTQYF | TGTGCCAGCAGTTGGCTAGCGAGGGATACGCAGTATTTT
15 | NA | few | TRBJ1-5 | TRBV7-9 | CASSLGGRLNQPQHF | TGTGCCAGCAGCTTAGGTGGCAGACTCAATCAGCCCCAGCATTTT
13 | NA | NA | TRBJ2-7 | TRBV27 | CASSLSEFDEQYF | TGTGCCAGCAGTTTATCGGAGTTCGACGAGCAGTACTTC
15 | TRBD1 | NA | TRBJ1-6 | TRBV6-1 | CASSELSGTVNSLHF | TGTGCCAGCAGTGAGCTTTCCGGGACAGTCAATTCCCTCCACTTT
14 | NA | NA | TRBJ2-1 | TRBV6-6 | CASSYAGSYNEQFF | TGTGCCAGCAGTTACGCGGGCTCCTACAATGAGCAGTTCTTC
16 | NA | NA | TRBJ1-5 | TRBV21-1 | CASSKFRDRVNQPQHF | TGTGCCAGCAGCAAATTCCGGGACAGGGTCAATCAGCCCCAGCATTTT
16 | NA | NA | TRBJ1-3 | TRBV28 | CATDRTDPSSGNTIYF | TGTGCCACCGATCGGACAGACCCCAGCTCTGGAAACACCATATATTTT
15 | TRBD1 | NA | TRBJ2-7 | TRBV18 | CASSPPGQGAYEQYF | TGTGCCAGCTCACCCCCGGGACAGGGGGCCTACGAGCAGTACTTC
13 | NA | once | TRBJ2-4 | TRBV29-1 | CSVETADKNIQYF | TGCAGCGTTGAAACAGCTGACAAAAACATTCAGTACTTC
13 | TRBD1 | NA | TRBJ1-2 | TRBV2 | CASRAGQDYGYTF | TGTGCCAGCAGAGCGGGACAGGACTATGGCTACACCTTC
11 | NA | once | TRBJ1-2 | TRBV20-1 | CSARETYGYTF | TGCAGTGCTAGAGAGACATATGGCTACACCTTC
15 | TRBD2 | NA | TRBJ2-3 | TRBV5-1 | CASRGLATSTDTQYF | TGCGCCAGCAGGGGACTAGCAACTAGCACAGATACGCAGTATTTT
15 | TRBD1 | NA | TRBJ1-1 | TRBV11-2 | CASSLDGTVNTEAFF | TGTGCCAGCAGCCTCGACGGGACAGTCAACACTGAAGCTTTCTTT
14 | TRBD1 | NA | TRBJ2-5 | TRBV6-5 | CASSYGQGPKTQYF | TGTGCCAGCAGTTACGGACAGGGACCAAAGACCCAGTACTTC
15 | NA | NA | TRBJ2-5 | TRBV6-5 | CASIFPYERKETQYF | TGTGCCAGCATTTTCCCTTACGAGCGCAAGGAGACCCAGTACTTC
14 | NA | NA | TRBJ1-2 | TRBV5-1 | CASSLAKTANGYTF | TGCGCCAGCAGCTTGGCTAAGACAGCAAATGGCTACACCTTC
13 | NA | NA | TRBJ2-5 | TRBV28 | CASSPPTEETQYF | TGTGCCAGCTCCCCCCCTACTGAAGAGACCCAGTACTTC
11 | NA | NA | TRBJ2-1 | TRBV20-1 | CSASVYNEQFF | TGCAGTGCTAGCGTCTACAATGAGCAGTTCTTC
15 | NA | NA | TRBJ1-5 | TRBV6-1 | CASSEWGRVGQPQHF | TGTGCCAGCAGTGAATGGGGCAGGGTGGGTCAGCCCCAGCATTTT
15 | NA | NA | TRBJ1-5 | TRBV30 | CAWSSGSIGNQPQHF | TGTGCCTGGAGTTCGGGGAGTATAGGTAATCAGCCCCAGCATTTT
15 | TRBD2 | NA | TRBJ2-1 | TRBV5-1 | CASKVGTTNYNEQFF | TGCGCCAGCAAAGTGGGGACTACTAACTACAATGAGCAGTTCTTC
17 | TRBD2 | NA | TRBJ2-1 | TRBV27 | CASRQNKLAGDYNEQFF | TGTGCCAGCCGACAAAACAAGCTAGCGGGAGACTACAATGAGCAGTTCTTC